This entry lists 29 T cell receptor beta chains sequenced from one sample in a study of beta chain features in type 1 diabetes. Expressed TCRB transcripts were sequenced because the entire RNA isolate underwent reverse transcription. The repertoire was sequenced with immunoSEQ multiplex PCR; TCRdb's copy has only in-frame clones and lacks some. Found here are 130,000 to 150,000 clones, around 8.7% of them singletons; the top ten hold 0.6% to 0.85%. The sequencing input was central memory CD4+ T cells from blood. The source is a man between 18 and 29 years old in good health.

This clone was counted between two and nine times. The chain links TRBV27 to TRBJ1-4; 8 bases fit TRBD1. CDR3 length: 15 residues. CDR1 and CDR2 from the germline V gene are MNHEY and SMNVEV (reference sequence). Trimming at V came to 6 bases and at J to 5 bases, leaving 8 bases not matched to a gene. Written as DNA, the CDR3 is TGTGCCAGCAGCCAAACGACAGGGGAAAATGAAAAACTGTTTTTT. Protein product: CASSQTTGENEKLFF. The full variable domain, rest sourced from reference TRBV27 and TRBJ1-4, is EAQVTQNPRYLITVTGKKLTVTCSQNMNHEYMSWYRQDPGLGLRQIYYSMNVEVTDKGDVPEGYKVSRKEKRNFPLILESPSPNQTSLYFCASSQTTGENEKLFFGSGTQLSVL.

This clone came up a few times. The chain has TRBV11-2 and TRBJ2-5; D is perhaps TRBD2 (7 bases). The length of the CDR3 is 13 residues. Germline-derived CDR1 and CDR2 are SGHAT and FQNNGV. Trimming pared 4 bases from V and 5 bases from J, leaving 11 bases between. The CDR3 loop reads CASSSGGLETQYF. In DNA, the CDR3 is TGTGCCAGCAGCTCGGGGGGCTTGGAGACCCAGTACTTC.

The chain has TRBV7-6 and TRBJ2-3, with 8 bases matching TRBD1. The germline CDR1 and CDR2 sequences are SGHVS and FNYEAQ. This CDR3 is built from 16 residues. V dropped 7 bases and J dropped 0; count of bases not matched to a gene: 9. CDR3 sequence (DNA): TGTGCCAGCAACAACCCGGGACAGGAAAGCACAGATACGCAGTATTTT. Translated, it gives CASNNPGQESTDTQYF.

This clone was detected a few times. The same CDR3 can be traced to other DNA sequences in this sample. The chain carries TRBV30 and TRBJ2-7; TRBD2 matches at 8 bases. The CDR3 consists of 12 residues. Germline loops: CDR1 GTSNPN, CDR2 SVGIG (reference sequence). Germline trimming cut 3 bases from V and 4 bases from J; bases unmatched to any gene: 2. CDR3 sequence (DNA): TGTGCCTGGAGCGGGGGGGCGTACGAGCAGTACTTC. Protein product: CAWSGGAYEQYF.

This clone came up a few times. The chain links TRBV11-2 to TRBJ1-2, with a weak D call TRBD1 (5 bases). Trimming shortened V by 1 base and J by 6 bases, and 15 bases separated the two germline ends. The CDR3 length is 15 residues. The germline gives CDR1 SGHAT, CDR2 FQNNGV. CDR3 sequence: CASSLAGGGYDGYTF. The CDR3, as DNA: TGTGCCAGCAGCTTAGCAGGCGGGGGGTATGATGGCTACACCTTC.

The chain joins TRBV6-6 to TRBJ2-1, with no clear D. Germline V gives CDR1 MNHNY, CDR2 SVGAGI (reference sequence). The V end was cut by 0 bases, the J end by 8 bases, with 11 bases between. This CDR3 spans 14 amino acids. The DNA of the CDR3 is TGTGCCAGCAGTTACTCGGCAGGTGGGTATGAGCAGTTCTTC. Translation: CASSYSAGGYEQFF.

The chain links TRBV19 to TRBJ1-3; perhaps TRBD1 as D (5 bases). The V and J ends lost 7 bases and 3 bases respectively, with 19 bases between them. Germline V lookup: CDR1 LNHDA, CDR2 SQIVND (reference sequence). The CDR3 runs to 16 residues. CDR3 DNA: TGTGCCAGTACAAACCTGCGGGGGGAAGGTGGAAACACCATATATTTT. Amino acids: CASTNLRGEGGNTIYF.

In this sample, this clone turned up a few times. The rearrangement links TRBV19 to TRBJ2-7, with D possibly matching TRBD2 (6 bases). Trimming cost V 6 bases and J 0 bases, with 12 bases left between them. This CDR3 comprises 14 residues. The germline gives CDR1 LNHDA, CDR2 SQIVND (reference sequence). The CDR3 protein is CASSPGLYSYEQYF. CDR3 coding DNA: TGTGCCAGTAGCCCGGGACTCTACTCCTACGAGCAGTACTTC. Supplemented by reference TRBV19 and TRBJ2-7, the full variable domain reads DGGITQSPKYLFRKEGQNVTLSCEQNLNHDAMYWYRQDPGQGLRLIYYSQIVNDFQKGDIAEGYSVSREKKESFPLTVTSAQKNPTAFYLCASSPGLYSYEQYFGPGTRLTVT.

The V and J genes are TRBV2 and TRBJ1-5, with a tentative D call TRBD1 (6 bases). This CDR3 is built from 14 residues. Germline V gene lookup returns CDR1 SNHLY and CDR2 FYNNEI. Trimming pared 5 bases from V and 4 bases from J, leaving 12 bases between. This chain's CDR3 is CASSKGGGNQPQHF. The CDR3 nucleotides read TGTGCCAGCAGTAAAGGGGGGGGAAATCAGCCCCAGCATTTT.

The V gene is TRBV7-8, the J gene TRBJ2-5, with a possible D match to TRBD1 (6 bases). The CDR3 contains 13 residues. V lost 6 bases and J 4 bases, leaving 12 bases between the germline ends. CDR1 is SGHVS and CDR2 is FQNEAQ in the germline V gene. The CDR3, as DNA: TGTGCCAGCAGAACAGGGTATTTAGAGACCCAGTACTTC. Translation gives CASRTGYLETQYF.

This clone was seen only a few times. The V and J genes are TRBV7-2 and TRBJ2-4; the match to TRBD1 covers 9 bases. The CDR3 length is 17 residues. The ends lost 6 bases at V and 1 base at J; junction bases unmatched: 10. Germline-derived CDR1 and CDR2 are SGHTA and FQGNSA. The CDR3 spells CASSLLQGAGAKNIQYF. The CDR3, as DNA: TGTGCCAGCAGTCTACTACAGGGGGCAGGGGCCAAAAACATTCAGTACTTC.

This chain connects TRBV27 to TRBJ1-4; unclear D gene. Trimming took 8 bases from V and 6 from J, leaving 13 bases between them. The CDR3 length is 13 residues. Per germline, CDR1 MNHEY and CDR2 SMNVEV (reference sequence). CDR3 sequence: CASDTSRDEKLFF. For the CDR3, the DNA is TGTGCCAGCGATACATCGAGGGATGAAAAACTGTTTTTT.

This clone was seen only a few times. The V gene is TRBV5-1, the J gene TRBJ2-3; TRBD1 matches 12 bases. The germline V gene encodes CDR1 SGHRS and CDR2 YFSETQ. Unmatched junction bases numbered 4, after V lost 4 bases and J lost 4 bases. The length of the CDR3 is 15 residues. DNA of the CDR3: TGCGCCAGCAGCACCGGGACAGGGGGCGCAGATACGCAGTATTTT. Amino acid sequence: CASSTGTGGADTQYF.

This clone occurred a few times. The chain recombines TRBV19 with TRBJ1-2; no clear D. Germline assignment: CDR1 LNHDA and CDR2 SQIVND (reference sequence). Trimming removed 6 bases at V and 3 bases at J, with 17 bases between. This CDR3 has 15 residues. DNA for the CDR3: TGTGCCAGTAGACAACCGGGGTTGGTGGACTATGGCTACACCTTC. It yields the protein CASRQPGLVDYGYTF.

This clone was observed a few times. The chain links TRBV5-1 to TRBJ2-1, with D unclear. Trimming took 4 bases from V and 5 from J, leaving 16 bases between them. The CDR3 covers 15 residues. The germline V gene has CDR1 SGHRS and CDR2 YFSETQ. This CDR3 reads CASSQAISGHNEQFF. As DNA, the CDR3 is TGCGCCAGCAGCCAAGCTATTAGTGGGCACAATGAGCAGTTCTTC.

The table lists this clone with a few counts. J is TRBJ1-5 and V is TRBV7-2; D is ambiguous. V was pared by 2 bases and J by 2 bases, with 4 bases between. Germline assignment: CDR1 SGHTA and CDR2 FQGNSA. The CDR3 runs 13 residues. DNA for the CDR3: TGTGCCAGCAGCTTACAGGGCAATCAGCCCCAGCATTTT. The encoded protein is CASSLQGNQPQHF.

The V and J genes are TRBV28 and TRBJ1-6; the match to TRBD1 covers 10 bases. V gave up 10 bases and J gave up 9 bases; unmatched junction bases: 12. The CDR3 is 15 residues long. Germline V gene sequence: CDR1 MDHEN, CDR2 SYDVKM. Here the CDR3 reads CATLAGQGMGSPLHF. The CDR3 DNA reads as TGTGCCACATTAGCGGGACAGGGGATGGGTTCACCCCTCCACTTT. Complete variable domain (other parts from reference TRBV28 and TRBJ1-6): DVKVTQSSRYLVKRTGEKVFLECVQDMDHENMFWYRQDPGLGLRLIYFSYDVKMKEKGDIPEGYSVSREKKERFSLILESASTNQTSMYLCATLAGQGMGSPLHFGNGTRLTVT.

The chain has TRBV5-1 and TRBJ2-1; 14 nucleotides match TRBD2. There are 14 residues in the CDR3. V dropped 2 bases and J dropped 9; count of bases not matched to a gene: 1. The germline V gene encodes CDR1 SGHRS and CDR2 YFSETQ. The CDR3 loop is CASSLGTSGGEQFF. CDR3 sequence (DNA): TGCGCCAGCAGCTTAGGGACTAGCGGGGGTGAGCAGTTCTTC.

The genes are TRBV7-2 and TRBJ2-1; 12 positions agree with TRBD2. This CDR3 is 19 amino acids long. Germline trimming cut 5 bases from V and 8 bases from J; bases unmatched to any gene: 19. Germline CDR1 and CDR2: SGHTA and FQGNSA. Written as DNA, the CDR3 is TGTGCCAGCAGCCCTCGATCCTCTAGCGGGGGGGCGTTCTTCTATGAGCAGTTCTTC. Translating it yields CASSPRSSSGGAFFYEQFF.

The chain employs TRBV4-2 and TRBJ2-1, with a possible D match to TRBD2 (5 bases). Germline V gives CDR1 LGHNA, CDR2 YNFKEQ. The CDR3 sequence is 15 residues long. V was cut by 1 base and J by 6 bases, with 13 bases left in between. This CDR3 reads CASSQAGIRGNEQFF. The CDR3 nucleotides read TGTGCCAGCAGCCAAGCCGGGATTCGGGGCAATGAGCAGTTCTTC.

CDR3 amino acids: CASSKQGGNSPLHF. CDR3 DNA: TGTGCCAGTAGCAAACAGGGGGGAAATTCACCCCTCCACTTT. The chain employs TRBV19 and TRBJ1-6; 8 nucleotides line up with TRBD1. The CDR3 is made up of 14 amino acids. V lost 6 bases to trimming and J lost 7 bases; unmatched junction nucleotides: 5. CDR1 and CDR2 from the germline V gene are LNHDA and SQIVND (reference sequence).

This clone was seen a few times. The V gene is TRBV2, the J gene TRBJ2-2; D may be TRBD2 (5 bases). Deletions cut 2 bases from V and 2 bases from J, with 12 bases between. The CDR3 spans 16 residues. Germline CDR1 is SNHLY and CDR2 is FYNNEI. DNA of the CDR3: TGTGCCAGCAGTGAATATAGCCCGGGAAACACCGGGGAGCTGTTTTTT. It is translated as CASSEYSPGNTGELFF.

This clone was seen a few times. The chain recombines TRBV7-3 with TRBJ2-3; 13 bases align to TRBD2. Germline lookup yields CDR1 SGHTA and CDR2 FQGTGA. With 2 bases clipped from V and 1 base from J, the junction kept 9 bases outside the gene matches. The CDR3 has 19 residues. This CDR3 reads CASSLAVGLAGAGTDTQYF. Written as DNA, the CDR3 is TGTGCCAGCAGCTTAGCCGTTGGACTAGCGGGGGCGGGCACAGATACGCAGTATTTT. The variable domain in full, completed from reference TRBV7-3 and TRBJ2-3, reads GAGVSQTPSNKVTEKGKYVELRCDPISGHTALYWYRQSLGQGPEFLIYFQGTGAADDSGLPNDRFFAVRPEGSVSTLKIQRTERGDSAVYLCASSLAVGLAGAGTDTQYFGPGTRLTVL.

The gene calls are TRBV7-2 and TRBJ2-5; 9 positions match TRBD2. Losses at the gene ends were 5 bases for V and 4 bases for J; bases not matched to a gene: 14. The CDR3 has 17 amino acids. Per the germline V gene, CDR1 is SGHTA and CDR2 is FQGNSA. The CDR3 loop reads CASSRPRVGGGGETQYF. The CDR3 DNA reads TGTGCCAGCAGCCGTCCGCGTGTTGGCGGGGGGGGAGAGACCCAGTACTTC.

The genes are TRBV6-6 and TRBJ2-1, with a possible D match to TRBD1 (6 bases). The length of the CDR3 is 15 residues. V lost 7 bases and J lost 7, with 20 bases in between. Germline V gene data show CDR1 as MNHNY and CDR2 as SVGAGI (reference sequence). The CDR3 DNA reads TGTGCCAGCACCGACGGCCCAGGGGTCGGGAATGAGCAGTTCTTC. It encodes CASTDGPGVGNEQFF.

CDR3 region: CASSYLGGSFTLHF. The CDR3 DNA is TGTGCCAGCAGCTACCTGGGGGGGTCTTTCACCCTCCACTTT. The J gene is TRBJ1-6, the V gene TRBV7-2, with TRBD1 as a possible D gene (5 bases). Germline V gene sequence: CDR1 SGHTA, CDR2 FQGNSA. This CDR3 has 14 amino acids. V lost 4 bases and J lost 14, with 18 bases in between.

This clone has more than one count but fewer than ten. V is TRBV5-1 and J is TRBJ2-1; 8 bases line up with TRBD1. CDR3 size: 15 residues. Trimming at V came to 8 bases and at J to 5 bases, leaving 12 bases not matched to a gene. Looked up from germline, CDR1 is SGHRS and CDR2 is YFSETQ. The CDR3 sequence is CARYIPDRDHNEQFF. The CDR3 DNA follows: TGCGCCAGATATATCCCGGACAGGGATCACAATGAGCAGTTCTTC.

CDR3 residues: CATSAVRGVGTEAFF. As DNA, the CDR3 is TGTGCCACCAGCGCAGTCAGGGGTGTAGGTACTGAAGCTTTCTTT. V gene TRBV15 combines with J gene TRBJ1-1; D might be TRBD1 (6 bases). Germline lookup yields CDR1 LNHNV and CDR2 YYDKDF (reference sequence). CDR3 length: 15 residues. The V gene lost 5 bases and the J gene lost 5 bases, with 18 bases spanning the gap. Looking up the rest from reference TRBV15 and TRBJ1-1 gives the full variable domain: DAMVIQNPRYQVTQFGKPVTLSCSQTLNHNVMYWYQQKSSQAPKLLFHYYDKDFNNEADTPDNFQSRRPNTSFCFLDIRSPGLGDTAMYLCATSAVRGVGTEAFFGQGTRLTVV.

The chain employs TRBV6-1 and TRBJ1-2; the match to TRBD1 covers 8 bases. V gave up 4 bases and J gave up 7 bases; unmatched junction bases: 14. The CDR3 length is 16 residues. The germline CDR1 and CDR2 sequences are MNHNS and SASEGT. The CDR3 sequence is CASSAAAWTGRFGYTF. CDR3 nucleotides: TGTGCCAGCAGTGCCGCCGCCTGGACAGGGCGCTTTGGCTACACCTTC.